This T cell receptor beta chain was obtained from a study of T cells in Graves' hyperthyroidism and ophthalmopathy. Template material for amplifying TCR beta CDR3 regions consisted of RNA transcripts. During a first-round RT-PCR of the TCR CDR3, the HTBI primer set was used. MiXCR, run by TCRdb on the multiplex PCR reads, gives a single entry per CDR3 protein. The table has approximately 300,000 distinct CDR3 sequences, approximately 15% seen once; the top ten hold roughly 50%. The CDR3 extends over 13 amino acids. Trimming took off 3 bases at V and 3 bases at J, with 8 bases between the two ends. CDR1 is SGHTA, CDR2 FQGNSA, per germline. This clonotype was found a few times.

The genes are TRBV7-2 and TRBJ2-5, with D tentatively TRBD1 (5 bases). The clonotype was recovered from a woman aged 60-75 years with Graves' ophthalmopathy. The sequencing sample was made of blood. The CDR3 is CASSFTGEETQYF. The CDR3 DNA sequence: TGTGCCAGCAGCTTTACAGGCGAAGAGACCCAGTACTTC.